This T cell receptor beta chain came from a study of blood T cell repertoires in COVID-19. Authors' methods: The assay estimated nucleated cells by amplifying reference gene primers. Measured with immunoSEQ multiplex PCR; TCRdb has only the in-frame clones, and not every one. V and J calls and clone size are those listed in that table; D and trimming were worked out from the DNA. The sample comprises 250,000 to 300,000 clones, about 86% of which are singletons, and under 3% rests with the top ten. V dropped 5 bases and J dropped 1 base, with 14 bases sitting between them. The CDR3 runs to 15 residues. The germline gives CDR1 KGHSH, CDR2 LQKENI.

This TCR came from a woman in her fifties or sixties with active or convalescent COVID-19. The sample comprised peripheral blood. The chain combines TRBV18 with TRBJ1-1; the D gene is possibly TRBD1 (5 bases). Written as DNA, the CDR3 is TGTGCCAGCTCATATTCAGGGCTTCAGAACACTGAAGCTTTCTTT. This gives the protein CASSYSGLQNTEAFF.